The next 3 T cell receptor beta chains were all read from a single sample in a study of blood T cells in healthy people across ages. The authors ran a second PCR of 7 to 11 cycles using a sample-barcoded 5' primer and a J-beta primer mix. From the 5' RACE reads, TCRdb called clonotypes with MiXCR, one entry per CDR3 protein. Of fewer than 950,000 distinct CDR3 sequences in the sample, about 34% are singletons; the top ten hold over 10%. Sequenced: blood. Receptors were obtained from a man aged 18 to 29 in good health.

This clonotype was observed a handful of times. The chain couples TRBV6-1 to TRBJ2-3; 9 nucleotides align to TRBD2. Trimming at V came to 6 bases and at J to 1 base, leaving 26 bases not matched to a gene. Germline V lookup: CDR1 MNHNS, CDR2 SASEGT. This CDR3 has 22 residues. CDR3 sequence reads: CASSRGSYWLAGTSRGTDTQYF. The DNA for the CDR3 is TGTGCCAGCAGCAGAGGTTCGTACTGGCTAGCGGGGACCTCACGTGGCACAGATACGCAGTATTTT.

A remark on this clonotype: Possible read error: a much larger clone is one base away. The chain uses TRBV3-1 and TRBJ2-3; D is unresolved. V gave up 1 base and J gave up 6 bases, with 11 bases separating them. Germline V gene data show CDR1 as LGHDT and CDR2 as YNNKEL (reference sequence). This CDR3 spans 14 amino acids. CDR3 region: CASSQGADADTQYF. Here the CDR3 DNA reads TGTGCCAGCAGCCAAGGGGCTGACGCTGATACGCAGTATTTT.

This sequence joins TRBV7-2 and TRBJ1-4; 9 bases are a match to TRBD1. In germline, CDR1 is SGHTA, CDR2 FQGNSA. The CDR3 has 14 residues. Trimming cost V 5 bases and J 8 bases; bases outside gene matches: 6. Here the CDR3 DNA reads TGTGCCAGCAGCACGGACAGGGGAGGCGAAAAACTGTTTTTT. Translating it yields CASSTDRGGEKLFF.